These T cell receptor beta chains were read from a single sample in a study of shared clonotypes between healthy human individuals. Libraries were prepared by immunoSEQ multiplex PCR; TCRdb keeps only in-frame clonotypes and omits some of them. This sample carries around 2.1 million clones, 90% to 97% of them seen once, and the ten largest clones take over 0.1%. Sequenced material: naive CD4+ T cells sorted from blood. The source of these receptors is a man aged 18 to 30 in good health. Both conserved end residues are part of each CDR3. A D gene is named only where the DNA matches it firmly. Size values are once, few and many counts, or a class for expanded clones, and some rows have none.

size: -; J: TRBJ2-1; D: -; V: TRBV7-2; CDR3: CASSYSFNEQFF; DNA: TGTGCCAGCAGCTACTCATTTAATGAGCAGTTCTTC
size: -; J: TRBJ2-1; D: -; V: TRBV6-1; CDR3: CASSRGRGSNNEQFF; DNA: TGTGCCAGCAGCCGGGGGCGGGGATCCAACAATGAGCAGTTCTTC
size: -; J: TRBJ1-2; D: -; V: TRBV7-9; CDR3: CASSDSLYGYTF; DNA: TGTGCCAGCAGCGACAGTCTCTATGGCTACACCTTC
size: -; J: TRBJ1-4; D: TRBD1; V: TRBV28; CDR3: CASSLWGQGSNEKLFF; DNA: TGTGCCAGCAGTTTATGGGGACAGGGGTCTAATGAAAAACTGTTTTTT
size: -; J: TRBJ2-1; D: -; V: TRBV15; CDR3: CATSRARYNEQFF; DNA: TGTGCCACCAGCAGAGCTCGGTACAATGAGCAGTTCTTC
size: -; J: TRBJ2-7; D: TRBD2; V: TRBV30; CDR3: CACNGCGRPRSYEQYF; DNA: TGTGCCTGTAACGGTTGCGGGAGGCCCCGGTCCTACGAGCAGTACTTC
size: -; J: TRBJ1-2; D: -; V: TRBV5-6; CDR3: CASSRGRGNYGYTF; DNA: TGTGCCAGCAGCCGGGGCAGGGGAAACTATGGCTACACCTTC
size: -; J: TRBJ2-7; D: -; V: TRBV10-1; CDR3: CASSGSSSSYEQYF; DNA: TGCGCCAGCAGCGGGAGTTCGAGCTCCTACGAGCAGTACTTC
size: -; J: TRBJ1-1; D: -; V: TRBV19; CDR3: CASIKLGGNTEAFF; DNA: TGTGCCAGTATAAAGCTTGGCGGTAACACTGAAGCTTTCTTT
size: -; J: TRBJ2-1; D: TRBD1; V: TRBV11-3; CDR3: CASSSTGVYNEQFF; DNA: TGTGCCAGCAGCTCTACAGGGGTTTACAATGAGCAGTTCTTC
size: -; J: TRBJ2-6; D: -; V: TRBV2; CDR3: CASSEEGTGANVLTF; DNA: TGTGCCAGCAGTGAAGAGGGCACTGGGGCCAACGTCCTGACTTTC
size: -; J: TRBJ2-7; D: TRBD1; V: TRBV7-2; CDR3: CASSPQGQGYEQYF; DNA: TGTGCCAGCAGCCCGCAGGGACAGGGCTACGAGCAGTACTTC
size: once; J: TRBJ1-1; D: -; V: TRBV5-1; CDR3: CASSLWVRTEAFF; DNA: TGCGCCAGCAGCTTGTGGGTGAGGACTGAAGCTTTCTTT
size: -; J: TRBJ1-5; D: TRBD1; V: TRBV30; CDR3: CAWSGTGDQPQHF; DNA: TGTGCCTGGTCCGGGACAGGGGATCAGCCCCAGCATTTT
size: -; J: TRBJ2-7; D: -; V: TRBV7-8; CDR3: CASSLVWEQYF; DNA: TGTGCCAGCAGCTTAGTTTGGGAGCAGTACTTC
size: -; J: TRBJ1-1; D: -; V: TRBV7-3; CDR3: CASSMTGNTEAFF; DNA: TGTGCCAGCAGTATGACAGGGAACACTGAAGCTTTCTTT
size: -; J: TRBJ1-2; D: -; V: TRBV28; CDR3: CASTSATVRYGYTF; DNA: TGTGCCAGCACCTCGGCGACAGTCCGCTATGGCTACACCTTC
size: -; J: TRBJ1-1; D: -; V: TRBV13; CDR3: CASSLIRDTEAFF; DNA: TGTGCCAGCAGCTTAATCAGGGACACTGAAGCTTTCTTT
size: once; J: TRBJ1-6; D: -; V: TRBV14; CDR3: CASSQDTSDLTLHF; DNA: TGTGCCAGCAGCCAAGATACCAGCGACTTGACCCTCCACTTT
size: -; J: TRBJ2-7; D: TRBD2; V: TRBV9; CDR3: CASSVDGSGSSYEQYF; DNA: TGTGCCAGCAGCGTAGACGGGAGCGGGAGCTCCTACGAGCAGTACTTC
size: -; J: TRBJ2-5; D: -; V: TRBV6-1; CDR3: CASSSVSVTQYF; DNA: TGTGCCAGCAGTTCAGTGAGCGTGACCCAGTACTTC
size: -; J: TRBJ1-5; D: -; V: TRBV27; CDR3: CASTLTPSNQPQHF; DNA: TGTGCCAGCACTCTGACACCTAGCAATCAGCCCCAGCATTTT
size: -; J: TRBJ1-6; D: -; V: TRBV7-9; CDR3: CASSRGFYDRYNSPLHF; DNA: TGTGCCAGCAGCCGAGGGTTTTATGACAGGTATAATTCACCCCTCCACTTT
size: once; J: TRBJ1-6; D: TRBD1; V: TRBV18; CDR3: CASSLGQGAINSPLHF; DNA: TGTGCCAGCTCACTGGGACAGGGTGCAATTAATTCACCCCTCCACTTT
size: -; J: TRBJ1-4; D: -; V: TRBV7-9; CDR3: CASSPRDSEKLFF; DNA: TGTGCCAGCAGCCCCCGCGATTCTGAAAAACTGTTTTTT
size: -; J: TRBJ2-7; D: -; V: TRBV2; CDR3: CASSAQGFHEQYF; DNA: TGTGCCAGCAGTGCCCAGGGTTTCCACGAGCAGTACTTC
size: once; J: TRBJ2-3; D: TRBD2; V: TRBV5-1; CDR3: CASRLAGGPDTQYF; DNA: TGCGCCAGCAGGCTAGCGGGAGGGCCGGATACGCAGTATTTT
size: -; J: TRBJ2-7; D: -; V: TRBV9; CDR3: CASSASPSSSYEQYF; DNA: TGTGCCAGCAGCGCAAGCCCATCGAGCTCCTACGAGCAGTACTTC
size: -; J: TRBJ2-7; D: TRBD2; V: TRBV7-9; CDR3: CASSSKAAGGPHGQYF; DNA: TGTGCCAGCAGCTCCAAGGCAGCGGGAGGGCCCCATGGGCAGTACTTC
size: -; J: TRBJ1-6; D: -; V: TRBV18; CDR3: CASSPGTFYNSPLHF; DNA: TGTGCCAGCTCACCAGGGACCTTTTATAATTCACCCCTCCACTTT
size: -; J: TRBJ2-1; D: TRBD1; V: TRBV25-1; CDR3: CASSDTRRGRISEQFF; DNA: TGTGCCAGCAGTGATACCCGCAGGGGGCGTATAAGTGAGCAGTTCTTC
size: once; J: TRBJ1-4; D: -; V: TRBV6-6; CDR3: CASSYIFSEKLFF; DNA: TGTGCCAGCAGTTACATTTTTTCGGAAAAACTGTTTTTT
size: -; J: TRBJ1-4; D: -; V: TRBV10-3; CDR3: CAISESQGGEKLFF; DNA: TGTGCCATCAGTGAGTCCCAGGGCGGGGAAAAACTGTTTTTT
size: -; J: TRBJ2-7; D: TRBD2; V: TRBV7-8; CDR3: CASRVGLAGDSSYEQYF; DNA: TGTGCCAGCAGGGTAGGACTAGCGGGGGATAGCTCCTACGAGCAGTACTTC
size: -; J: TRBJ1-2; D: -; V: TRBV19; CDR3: CASSTTLYYGYTF; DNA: TGTGCCAGTAGCACGACACTTTACTATGGCTACACCTTC
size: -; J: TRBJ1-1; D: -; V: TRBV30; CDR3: CAWKPNLNTEAFF; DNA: TGTGCCTGGAAACCCAACCTCAACACTGAAGCTTTCTTT
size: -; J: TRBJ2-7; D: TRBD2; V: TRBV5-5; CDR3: CASSFFRTSGTAYEQYF; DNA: TGTGCCAGCAGCTTCTTTAGGACTAGCGGGACCGCCTACGAGCAGTACTTC
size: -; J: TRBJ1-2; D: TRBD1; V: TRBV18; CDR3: CASSLQGVSNYGYTF; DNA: TGTGCCAGCTCGCTCCAGGGGGTTTCTAACTATGGCTACACCTTC
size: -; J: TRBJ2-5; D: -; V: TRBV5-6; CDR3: CASSVEGTVEETQYF; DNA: TGTGCCAGCAGCGTGGAGGGGACAGTCGAAGAGACCCAGTACTTC
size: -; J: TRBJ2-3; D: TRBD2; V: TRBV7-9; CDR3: CASSLSGGPDTQYF; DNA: TGTGCCAGCAGCCTTAGCGGGGGACCAGATACGCAGTATTTT
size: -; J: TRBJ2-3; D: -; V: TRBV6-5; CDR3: CASSYDRDSRPDTQYF; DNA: TGTGCCAGCAGTTACGACCGGGACTCCCGACCAGATACGCAGTATTTT
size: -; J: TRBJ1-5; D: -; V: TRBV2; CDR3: CASSEVWTGAGPQHF; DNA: TGTGCCAGCAGTGAGGTATGGACGGGGGCAGGGCCCCAGCATTTT
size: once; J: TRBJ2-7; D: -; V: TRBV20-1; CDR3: CSASASYEQYF; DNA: TGCAGTGCTTCGGCGTCCTACGAGCAGTACTTC
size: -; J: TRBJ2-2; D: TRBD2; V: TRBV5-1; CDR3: CASSLALAGGTGELFF; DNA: TGCGCCAGCAGCTTGGCACTAGCGGGAGGCACCGGGGAGCTGTTTTTT
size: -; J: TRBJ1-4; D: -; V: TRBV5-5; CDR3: CASSSTTSREEKLFF; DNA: TGTGCCAGCAGCTCCACGACGAGCCGGGAGGAAAAACTGTTTTTT
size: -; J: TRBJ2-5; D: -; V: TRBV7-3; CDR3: CASSEPGSGETQYF; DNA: TGTGCCAGCAGCGAACCGGGTTCAGGGGAGACCCAGTACTTC
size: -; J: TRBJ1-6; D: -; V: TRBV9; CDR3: CASSVGPGNSPLHF; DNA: TGTGCCAGCAGCGTAGGTCCGGGGAATTCACCCCTCCACTTT
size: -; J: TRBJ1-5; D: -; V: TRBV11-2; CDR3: CASSVGDYSNQPQHF; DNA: TGTGCCAGCAGCGTGGGAGATTATAGCAATCAGCCCCAGCATTTT
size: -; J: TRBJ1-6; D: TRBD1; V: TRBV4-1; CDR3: CASSQIDRVYNSPLHF; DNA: TGCGCCAGCAGCCAGATAGACAGGGTATATAATTCACCCCTCCACTTT
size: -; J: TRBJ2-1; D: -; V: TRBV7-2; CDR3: CASSLRVQRISYNEQFF; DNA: TGTGCCAGCAGCTTACGGGTACAGCGGATCTCCTACAATGAGCAGTTCTTC
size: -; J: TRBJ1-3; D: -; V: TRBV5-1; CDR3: CASSLGSSSAGNTIYF; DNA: TGCGCCAGCAGCTTGGGATCCAGCTCCGCTGGAAACACCATATATTTT
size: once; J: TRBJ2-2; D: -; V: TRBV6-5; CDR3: CASSLETGTGELFF; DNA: TGTGCCAGCAGCCTTGAAACAGGGACCGGGGAGCTGTTTTTT
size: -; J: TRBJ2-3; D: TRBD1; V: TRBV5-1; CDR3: CASSSGQGTDTQYF; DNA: TGCGCCAGCAGCTCGGGACAGGGGACAGATACGCAGTATTTT
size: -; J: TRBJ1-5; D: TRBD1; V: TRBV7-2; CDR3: CASSSGQVGSNQPQHF; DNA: TGTGCCAGCAGCTCGGGACAGGTTGGGAGCAATCAGCCCCAGCATTTT
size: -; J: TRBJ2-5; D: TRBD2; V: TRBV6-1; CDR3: CASSVSSGGSQETQYF; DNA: TGTGCCAGCAGTGTATCTAGCGGGGGGTCGCAAGAGACCCAGTACTTC